This TCR beta chain was recorded in a study of blood T cell repertoires in COVID-19. Clones were read by immunoSEQ multiplex PCR, and TCRdb kept only the in-frame ones, dropping some. The profile covers about 130,000 clones, with roughly 83% appearing a single time and over 9% taken by the ten largest. CDR3 length: 15 amino acids. Looked up from germline, CDR1 is SGDLS and CDR2 is YYNGEE. Trimming took off 2 bases at V and 1 base at J, with 11 bases between the two ends. Cohorts were assigned according to the clinical history that participants reported. Sequencing used PBMCs or T cells enriched from blood (not recorded which). V and J are TRBV9 and TRBJ2-3; TRBD2 might be the D (6 bases). The TCR sequence derives from a middle-aged man who had recovered from COVID-19. The CDR3 here is CASSVEGTRTDTQYF. CDR3 coding DNA: TGTGCCAGCAGCGTGGAGGGAACACGCACAGATACGCAGTATTTT.